The clone carrying this T cell receptor beta chain was detected a few times. Its antigen is not identified. The data were obtained in a study of cytomegalovirus exposure and HLA in healthy donors. Findings and limits, study-wide: Per published reports, the classifier diagnosed cytomegalovirus status with high specificity and sensitivity.

PCR used 60 Vbeta primers and 13 Jbeta primers. TCRdb's table, derived via immunoSEQ multiplex PCR, lists solely in-frame clones and lacks some. The top ten clones hold approximately 2% of a sample with about 180,000 clones, just under 80% of them seen once. The sequencing input was PBMCs. The clonotype originates from a woman aged 25 to 39 in good health and CMV-seronegative.

The CDR3 spells CASSDHGGTATYEQYF. As DNA, the CDR3 is TGTGCCAGCAGTGACCATGGAGGGACAGCTACCTACGAGCAGTACTTC. The rearrangement joins TRBV6-4 to TRBJ2-7; D is possibly TRBD1 (7 bases). V lost 2 bases and J 2 bases, leaving 16 bases between the germline ends. This CDR3 comprises 16 residues. Per the germline V gene, CDR1 is MRHNA and CDR2 is SNTAGT.